These T cell receptor beta chains were read from a single sample in a study of blood T cell repertoires in COVID-19. The protocol was immunoSEQ multiplex PCR, while the TCRdb copy is restricted to in-frame clones and leaves out a portion. The table shows about 340,000 clones, with over 70% occurring only once. Sequenced sample: peripheral blood. The source is a man aged 25 to 45 with active or convalescent COVID-19. CDR3s include the opening cysteine and the closing phenylalanine or tryptophan.

j_call | v_call | cdr3_aa
TRBJ2-2 | TRBV5-1 | CASSLGAGTNTGELFF
TRBJ2-1 | TRBV5-5 | CASSFTSGRVSSYNEQFF
TRBJ1-5 | TRBV7-2 | CASSSGLSLLNQPQHF
TRBJ2-2 | TRBV3-1/TRBV3-2 | CASSQVGDWDTGELFF
TRBJ1-4 | TRBV28 | CASSSPQGAQEKLFF
TRBJ2-1 | TRBV19 | CASSIGQGLSNEQFF
TRBJ2-3 | TRBV27 | CASSAGSDTQYF
TRBJ2-3 | TRBV6-5 | CASRVSGSTDTQYF
TRBJ2-7 | TRBV2 | CASIPSAAGLNKKYF
TRBJ1-5 | TRBV9 | CASSGGTDNQPQHF
TRBJ1-2 | TRBV9 | CASSVATGSGYTF
TRBJ2-7 | TRBV6-2/TRBV6-3 | CASSPRGLASYEQYF
TRBJ2-1 | TRBV19 | CASSAGLAGNDEQFF
TRBJ2-5 | TRBV7-8 | CASTSRASGGYFGETQYF
TRBJ1-1 | TRBV10-3 | CAITRGQLNTEAFF
TRBJ2-2 | TRBV30 | CACPGGTITGELFF